The source of this T cell receptor beta chain is a study of T cells in Graves' hyperthyroidism and ophthalmopathy. RNA transcripts provided the source from which TCR beta CDR3 regions were amplified. The HTBI set primed first-round TCR CDR3 RT-PCR. MiXCR, run by TCRdb on the multiplex PCR reads, gives a single entry per CDR3 protein. Of 200,000 to 250,000 distinct CDR3 sequences listed, roughly 15% are singletons. This clonotype was seen at least ten times. Its antigen is undetermined. The study, taken as a whole, reports: From stable hyperthyroidism, ophthalmopathy was set apart by a 13 V-J model. Clonotypes that were expanded in thyroid above 0.001 mostly appeared in blood too.

The CDR3 consists of 14 residues. With 1 base removed from V and 4 bases from J, the gap between germline ends came to 10 bases. Germline CDR1 is SNHLY and CDR2 is FYNNEI. The chain uses TRBV2 and TRBJ1-2, with TRBD1 as a possible D gene (5 bases). The receptor was isolated from a woman aged 18-29 years with Graves' ophthalmopathy. Source material: blood. The chain's CDR3 is CASSEDRDGYGYTF. For the CDR3, the DNA is TGTGCCAGCAGTGAAGACCGGGACGGCTATGGCTACACCTTC.